This T cell receptor (beta chain) is from a study of T cells in Graves' hyperthyroidism and ophthalmopathy. Overall study: The authors collected peripheral blood at initial diagnosis, before any treatment.

Stable hyperthyroidism: no ophthalmopathy progression over 18 months of follow-up. What was amplified from RNA transcripts were TCR beta CDR3 regions. In the first-round RT-PCR of the TCR CDR3, the HTBI primer set was used. TCRdb processed the multiplex PCR reads anew with MiXCR; each CDR3 protein has one entry. The table has hundreds of thousands of distinct CDR3 sequences, around 38% seen once. With V trimmed by 6 bases and J by 6 bases, 14 bases remained unmatched. This CDR3 contains 16 residues. Sequenced input: blood. This TCR was recovered from a man younger than 35 with Graves' hyperthyroidism. This chain connects TRBV12-3 or TRBV12-4 to TRBJ1-2, with 9 bases lining up with TRBD1. Here the CDR3 DNA reads TGTGCCAGCAGCCTAAATTTCGTTGACAGGGGGGATGGCTACACCTTC. Protein product: CASSLNFVDRGDGYTF.